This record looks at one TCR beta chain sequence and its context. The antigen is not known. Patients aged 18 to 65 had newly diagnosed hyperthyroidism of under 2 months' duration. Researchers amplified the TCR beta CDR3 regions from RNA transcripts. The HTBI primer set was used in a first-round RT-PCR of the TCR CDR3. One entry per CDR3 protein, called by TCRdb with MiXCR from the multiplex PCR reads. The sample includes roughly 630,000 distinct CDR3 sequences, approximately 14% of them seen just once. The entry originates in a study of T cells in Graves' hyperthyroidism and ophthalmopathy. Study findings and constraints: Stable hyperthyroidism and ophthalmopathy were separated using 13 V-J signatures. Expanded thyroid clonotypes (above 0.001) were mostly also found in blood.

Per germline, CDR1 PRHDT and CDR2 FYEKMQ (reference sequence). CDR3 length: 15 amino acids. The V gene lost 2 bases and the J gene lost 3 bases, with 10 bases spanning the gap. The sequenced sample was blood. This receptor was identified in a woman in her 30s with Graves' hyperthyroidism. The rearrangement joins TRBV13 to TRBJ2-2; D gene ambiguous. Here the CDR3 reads CASSLTPPHTGELFF. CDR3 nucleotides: TGTGCCAGCAGCTTAACACCCCCGCACACCGGGGAGCTGTTTTTT.